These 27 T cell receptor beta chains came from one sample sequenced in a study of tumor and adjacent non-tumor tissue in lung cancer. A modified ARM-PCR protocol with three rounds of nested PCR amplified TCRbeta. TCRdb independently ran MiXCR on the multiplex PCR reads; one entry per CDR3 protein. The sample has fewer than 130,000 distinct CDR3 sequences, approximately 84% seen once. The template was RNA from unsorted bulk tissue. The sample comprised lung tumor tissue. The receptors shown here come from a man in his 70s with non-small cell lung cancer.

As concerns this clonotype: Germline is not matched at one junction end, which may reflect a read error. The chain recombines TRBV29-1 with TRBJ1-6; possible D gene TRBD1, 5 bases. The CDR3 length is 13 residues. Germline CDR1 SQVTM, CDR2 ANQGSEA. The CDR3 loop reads CSVIGTGNSLLHF. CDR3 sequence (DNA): TGCAGCGTGATTGGGACGGGCAATTCACTCCTCCACTTT.

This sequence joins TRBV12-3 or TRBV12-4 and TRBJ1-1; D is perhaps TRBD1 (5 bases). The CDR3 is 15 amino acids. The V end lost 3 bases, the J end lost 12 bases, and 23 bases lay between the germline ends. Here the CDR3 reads CASSLGRGMNTGTFF. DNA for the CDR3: TGTGCCAGCAGTTTGGGGAGGGGTATGAACACTGGAACTTTCTTT.

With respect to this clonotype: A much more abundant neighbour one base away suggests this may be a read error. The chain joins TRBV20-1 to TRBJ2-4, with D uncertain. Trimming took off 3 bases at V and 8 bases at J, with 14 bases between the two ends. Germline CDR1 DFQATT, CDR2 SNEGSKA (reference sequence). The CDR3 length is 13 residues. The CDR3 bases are TGCAGTGCTAGGTCGTCAGGCCCATACATTCAGTACTTC. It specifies CSARSSGPYIQYF.

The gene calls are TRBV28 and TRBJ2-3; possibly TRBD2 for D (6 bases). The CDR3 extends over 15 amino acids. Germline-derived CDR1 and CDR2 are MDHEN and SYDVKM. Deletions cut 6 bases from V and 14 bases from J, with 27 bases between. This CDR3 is CASRGRGRRTDRLYF. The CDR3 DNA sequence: TGTGCCAGCAGAGGACGGGGGAGAAGAACAGATAGGCTGTATTTT.

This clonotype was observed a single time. The DNA for the CDR3 is TGTGTCAGTACCAATATCGGGTCGCAGGGATTGGACGATGAGCAGTTCTTC. It is translated as CVSTNIGSQGLDDEQFF. The chain employs TRBV6-1 and TRBJ2-1; D possibly corresponds to TRBD1 (5 bases). The CDR3 runs to 17 residues. Germline assignment: CDR1 MNHNS and CDR2 SASEGT.

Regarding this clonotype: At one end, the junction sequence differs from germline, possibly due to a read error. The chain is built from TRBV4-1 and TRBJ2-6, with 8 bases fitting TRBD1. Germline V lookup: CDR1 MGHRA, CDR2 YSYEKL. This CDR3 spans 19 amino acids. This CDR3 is CASNQDVSGTGSGANVLTF. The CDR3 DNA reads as TGTGCCAGCAACCAAGATGTTTCCGGGACAGGCTCTGGGGCCAACGTCCTGACTTTC.

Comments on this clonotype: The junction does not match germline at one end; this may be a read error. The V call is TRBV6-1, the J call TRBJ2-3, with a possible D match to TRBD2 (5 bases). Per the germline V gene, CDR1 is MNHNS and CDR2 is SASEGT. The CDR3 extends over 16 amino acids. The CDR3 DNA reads TGTGCCAGCACTGAAGAAGGCATCGGAGGAGCAGATACGCAGTATTTT. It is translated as CASTEEGIGGADTQYF.

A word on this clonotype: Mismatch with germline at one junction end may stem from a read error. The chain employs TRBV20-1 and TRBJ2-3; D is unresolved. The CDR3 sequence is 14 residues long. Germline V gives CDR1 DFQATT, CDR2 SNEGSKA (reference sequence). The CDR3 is CSAYSGGSIDTQYF. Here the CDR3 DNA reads TGCAGTGCTTATTCCGGCGGTAGCATAGATACGCAGTATTTT.

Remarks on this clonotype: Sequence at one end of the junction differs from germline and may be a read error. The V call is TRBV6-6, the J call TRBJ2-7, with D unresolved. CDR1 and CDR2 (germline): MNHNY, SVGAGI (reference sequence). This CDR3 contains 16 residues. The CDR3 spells CASGYSPVNPSYEQYF. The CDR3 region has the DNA TGTGCCAGCGGTTACTCGCCTGTCAATCCCTCCTACGAGCAGTATTTC.

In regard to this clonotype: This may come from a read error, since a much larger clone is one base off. CDR3: CSSSYNGLEQYF. CDR3 coding DNA: TGTTCCAGCAGCTACAATGGCCTCGAGCAGTACTTC. The V and J genes are TRBV11-2 and TRBJ2-7; no definite D call. The length of the CDR3 is 12 residues. Germline loops: CDR1 SGHAT, CDR2 FQNNGV.

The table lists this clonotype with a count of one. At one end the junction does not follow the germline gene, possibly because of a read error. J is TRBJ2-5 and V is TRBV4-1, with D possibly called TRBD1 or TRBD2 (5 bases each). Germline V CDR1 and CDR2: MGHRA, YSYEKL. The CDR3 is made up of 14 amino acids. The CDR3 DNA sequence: TGCGCCAGCAGCCATCAATCGGGGCAAGAGACCCAGCACTTC. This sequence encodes CASSHQSGQETQHF.

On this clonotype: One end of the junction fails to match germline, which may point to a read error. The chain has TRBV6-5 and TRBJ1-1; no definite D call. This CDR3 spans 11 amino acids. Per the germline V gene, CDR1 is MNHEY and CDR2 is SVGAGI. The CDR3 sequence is CTSRLGGEAFF. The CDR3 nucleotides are TGTACCAGCAGACTGGGCGGCGAAGCTTTCTTT.

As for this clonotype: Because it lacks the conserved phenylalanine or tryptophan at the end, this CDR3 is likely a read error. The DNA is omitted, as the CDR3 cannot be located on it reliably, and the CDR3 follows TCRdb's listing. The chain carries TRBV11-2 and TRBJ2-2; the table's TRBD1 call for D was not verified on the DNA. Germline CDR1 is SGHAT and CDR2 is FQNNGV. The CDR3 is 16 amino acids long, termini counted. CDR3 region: CASRLVGTGVAGEVFL.

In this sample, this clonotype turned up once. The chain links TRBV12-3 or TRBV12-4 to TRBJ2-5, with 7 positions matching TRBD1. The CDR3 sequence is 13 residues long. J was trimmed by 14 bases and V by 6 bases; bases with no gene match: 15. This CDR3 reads CASSRDRQETNYF. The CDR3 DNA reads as TGTGCCAGCAGCCGGGACAGACAAGAGACCAATTACTTC.

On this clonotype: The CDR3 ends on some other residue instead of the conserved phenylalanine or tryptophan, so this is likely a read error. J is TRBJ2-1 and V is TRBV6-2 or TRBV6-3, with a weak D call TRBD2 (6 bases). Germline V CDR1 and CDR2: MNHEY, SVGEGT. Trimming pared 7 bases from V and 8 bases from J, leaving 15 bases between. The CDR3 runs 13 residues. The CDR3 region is CASKGSRRDEQFL. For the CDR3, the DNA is TGTGCCAGCAAGGGAAGCAGGAGGGATGAGCAGTTCTTA.

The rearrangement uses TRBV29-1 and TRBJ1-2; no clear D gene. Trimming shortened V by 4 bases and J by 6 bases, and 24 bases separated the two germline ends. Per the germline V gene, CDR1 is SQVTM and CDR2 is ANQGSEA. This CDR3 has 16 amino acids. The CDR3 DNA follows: TGCAGCGTTGTCCCATATCAATCCCCGGGAGATGATGGCTACACCTTC. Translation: CSVVPYQSPGDDGYTF.

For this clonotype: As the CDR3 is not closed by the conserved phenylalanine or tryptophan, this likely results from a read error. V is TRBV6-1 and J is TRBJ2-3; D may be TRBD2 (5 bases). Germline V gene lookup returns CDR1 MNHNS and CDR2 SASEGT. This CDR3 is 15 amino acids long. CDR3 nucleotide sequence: TGTGCCGGCAGTTATGGCACCGGAGGAGCAGATACGCAGTATTCT. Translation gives CAGSYGTGGADTQYS.

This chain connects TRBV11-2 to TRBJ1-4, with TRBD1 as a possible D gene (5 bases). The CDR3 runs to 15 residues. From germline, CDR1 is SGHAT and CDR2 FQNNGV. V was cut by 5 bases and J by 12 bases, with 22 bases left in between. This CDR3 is CASSRSRTSNEELFF. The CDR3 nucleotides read TGTGCCAGCAGCAGAAGTCGGACAAGTAACGAAGAACTGTTTTTT.

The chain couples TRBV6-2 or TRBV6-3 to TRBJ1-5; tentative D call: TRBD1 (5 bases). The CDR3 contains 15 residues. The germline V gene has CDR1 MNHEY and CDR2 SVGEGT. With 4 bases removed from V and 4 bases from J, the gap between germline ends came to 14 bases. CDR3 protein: CASSLGEGLNQPQHF. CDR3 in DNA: TGTGCCAGCAGTTTGGGCGAGGGGCTGAATCAGCCCCAGCATTTT.

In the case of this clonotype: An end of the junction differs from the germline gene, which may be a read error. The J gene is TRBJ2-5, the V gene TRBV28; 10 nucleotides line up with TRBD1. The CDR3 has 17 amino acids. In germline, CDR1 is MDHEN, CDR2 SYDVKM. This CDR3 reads CANSPAPGQGVSETQYF. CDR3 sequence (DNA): TGTGCCAACAGTCCTGCCCCTGGACAGGGGGTTAGTGAGACCCAGTACTTC.

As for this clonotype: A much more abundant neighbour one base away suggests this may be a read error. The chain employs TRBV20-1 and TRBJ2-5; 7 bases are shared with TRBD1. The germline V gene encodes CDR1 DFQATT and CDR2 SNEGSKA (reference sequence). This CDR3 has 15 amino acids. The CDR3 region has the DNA TGCACTGCTTACCGAAGGTACAGGGGAAGAGAGACCCAGTACTTC. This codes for CTAYRRYRGRETQYF.

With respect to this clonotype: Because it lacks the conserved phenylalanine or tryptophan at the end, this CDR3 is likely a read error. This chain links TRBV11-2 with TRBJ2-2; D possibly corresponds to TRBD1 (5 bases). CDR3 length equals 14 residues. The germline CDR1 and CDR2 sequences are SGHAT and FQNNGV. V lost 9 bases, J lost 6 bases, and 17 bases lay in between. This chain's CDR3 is CASSLDSQSGELFV. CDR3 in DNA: TGTGCCAGTAGCCTAGACAGTCAGTCCGGGGAGCTGTTTGTT.

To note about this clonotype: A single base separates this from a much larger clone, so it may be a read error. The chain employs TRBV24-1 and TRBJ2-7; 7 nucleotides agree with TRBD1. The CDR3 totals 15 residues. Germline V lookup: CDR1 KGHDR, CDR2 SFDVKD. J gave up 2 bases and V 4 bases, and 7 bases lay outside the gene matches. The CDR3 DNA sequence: TGTGCCACCAGTGACCCGGTCCAGGGGGCCTACGAGCAGTACTTC. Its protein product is CATSDPVQGAYEQYF.

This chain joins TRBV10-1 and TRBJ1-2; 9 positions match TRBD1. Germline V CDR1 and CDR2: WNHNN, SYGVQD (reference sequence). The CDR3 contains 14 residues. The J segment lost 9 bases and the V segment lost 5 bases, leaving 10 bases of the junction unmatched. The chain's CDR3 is CASSPGTGCECYTF. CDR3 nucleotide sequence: TGCGCCAGCAGTCCCGGGACAGGGTGCGAATGCTACACCTTC.

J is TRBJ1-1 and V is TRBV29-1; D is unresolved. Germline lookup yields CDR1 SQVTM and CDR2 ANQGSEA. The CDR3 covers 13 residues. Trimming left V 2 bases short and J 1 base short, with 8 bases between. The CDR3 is CSVEFGWNTEAFF. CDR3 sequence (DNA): TGCAGCGTTGAATTCGGGTGGAACACTGAAGCTTTCTTT.

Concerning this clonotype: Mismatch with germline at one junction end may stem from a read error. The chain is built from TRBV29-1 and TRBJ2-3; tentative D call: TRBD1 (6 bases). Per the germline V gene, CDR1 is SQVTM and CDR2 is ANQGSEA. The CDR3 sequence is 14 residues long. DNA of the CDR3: TGCAGCGTTGGGCGACAAGCTTCAGGGGATATGCAGTACTTT. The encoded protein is CSVGRQASGDMQYF.

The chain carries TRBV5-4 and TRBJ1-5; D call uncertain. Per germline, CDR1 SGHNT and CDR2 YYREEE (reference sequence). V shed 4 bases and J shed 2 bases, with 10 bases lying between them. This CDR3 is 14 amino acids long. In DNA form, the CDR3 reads TGTGCCAGCAGCATGCAGAGCCGCAATCAGCCCCAGCATTTT. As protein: CASSMQSRNQPQHF.